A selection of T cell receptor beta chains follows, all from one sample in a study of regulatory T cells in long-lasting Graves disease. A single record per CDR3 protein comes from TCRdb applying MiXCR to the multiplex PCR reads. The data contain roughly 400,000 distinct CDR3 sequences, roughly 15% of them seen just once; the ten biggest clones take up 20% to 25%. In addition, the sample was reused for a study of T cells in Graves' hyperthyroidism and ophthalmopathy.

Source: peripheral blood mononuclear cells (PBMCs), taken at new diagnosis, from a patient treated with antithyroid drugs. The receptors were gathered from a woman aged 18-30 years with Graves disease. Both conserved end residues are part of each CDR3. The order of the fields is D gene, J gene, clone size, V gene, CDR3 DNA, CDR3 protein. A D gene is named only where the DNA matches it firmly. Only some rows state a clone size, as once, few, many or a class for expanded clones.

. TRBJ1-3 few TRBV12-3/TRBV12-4 TGTGGCTACTCTAGAGGTGGCCGGAACACCATATATTTT CGYSRGGRNTIYF
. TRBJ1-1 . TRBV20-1 TGCAGTGCTAGAATTGGGATCGTTGTGAACACTGAAGCTTTCTTT CSARIGIVVNTEAFF
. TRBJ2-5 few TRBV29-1 TGCAGCGTTGTAAGGCAGGGGCAAGAGACCCAGTACTTC CSVVRQGQETQYF
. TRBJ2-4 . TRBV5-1 TGCGCCAGCAGTCATTCGACAGGGAGGGACATTCAGTACTTC CASSHSTGRDIQYF
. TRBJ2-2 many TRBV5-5 TGTGCCAGCAGCACAATACCCCCCCCCGGGGAGCTGTTTTTT CASSTIPPPGELFF
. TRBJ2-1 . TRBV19 TGTGCCAGTAAGCCTGGGGGACGCCATGAGCAGTTCTTC CASKPGGRHEQFF
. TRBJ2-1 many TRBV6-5 TGTGCCAGCAGTTACCGACCCAATGAGCAGTTCTTC CASSYRPNEQFF
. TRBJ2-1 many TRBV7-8 TGTGCCAGCAGCTTAGTGTGGGTAGACGGTGAGCAGTTCTTC CASSLVWVDGEQFF
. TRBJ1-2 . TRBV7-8 TGTGCCAGCAGCTCGGGGAGGTTGCACGAGAGGGTCTATGGCTACACCTTC CASSSGRLHERVYGYTF
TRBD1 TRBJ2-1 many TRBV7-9 TGTGCCAGCAGCTTACACAGGGGATCGGTCAATGAGCAGTTCTTC CASSLHRGSVNEQFF
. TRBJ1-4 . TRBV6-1 TGTGCCAGCAGCCCGGGACACGTAGGTGAAAAACTGTTTTTT CASSPGHVGEKLFF
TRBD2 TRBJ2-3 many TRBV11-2 TGTGCCAGCAGCCCCCGGACTAGCGGGAGCACAGATACGCAGTATTTT CASSPRTSGSTDTQYF
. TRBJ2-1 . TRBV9 TGTGCCAGCAGCACTAGTGGCGGATCCTACAATGAGCAGTTCTTC CASSTSGGSYNEQFF
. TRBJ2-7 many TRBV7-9 TGTGCCAGCAGCTTCGATACCCTCTACGAGCAGTACTTC CASSFDTLYEQYF
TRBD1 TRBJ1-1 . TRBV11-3 TGTGCCAGCAGCTTAGAGATGGGACAGGGACGGTTCGCTTTCTTT CASSLEMGQGRFAFF
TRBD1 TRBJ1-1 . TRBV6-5 TGTGCCAGCAGTTACCACAGGGGGCGGAACACTGAAGCTTTCTTT CASSYHRGRNTEAFF
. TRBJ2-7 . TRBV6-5 TGTGCCAGCAGTTACAGGGAACTTTCCTACGAGCAGTACTTC CASSYRELSYEQYF
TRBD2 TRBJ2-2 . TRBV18 TGTGCCAGCTCACTAAAGACTAGCGGGAGGACCAACACCGGGGAGCTGTTTTTT CASSLKTSGRTNTGELFF
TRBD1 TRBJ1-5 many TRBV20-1 TGCAGTGCTAGATCCCCGGGACAGGGGAGCAATCAGCCCCAGCATTTT CSARSPGQGSNQPQHF
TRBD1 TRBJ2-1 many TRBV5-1 TGCGCCAGCAGCTCCGACAGGGCTGTTGAGCAGTTCTTC CASSSDRAVEQFF
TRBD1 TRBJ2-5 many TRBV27 TGTGCCAGCAGTTTATCCGATCCGGGACAGGGGGGGAAGACCCAGTACTTC CASSLSDPGQGGKTQYF
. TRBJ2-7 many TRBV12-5 TGTGCTAGTGGTTCTGGCAAACAGGGTTTCACCTACGAGCAGTACTTC CASGSGKQGFTYEQYF
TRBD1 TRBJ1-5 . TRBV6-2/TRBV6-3 TGTGCCAGCAGTGTAATCAGACCCGGGACAGGGGGCTCTGGTAGCAATCAGCCCCAGCATTTT CASSVIRPGTGGSGSNQPQHF
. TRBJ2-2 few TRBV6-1 TGTGCCAGTACTTTAGCGGCCAACACCGGGGAGCTGTTTTTT CASTLAANTGELFF
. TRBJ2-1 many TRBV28 TGTGCCAGCAGTTCAGACGGCTCTGGGGGCAATGAGCAGTTCTTC CASSSDGSGGNEQFF
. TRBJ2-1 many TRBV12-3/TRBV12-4 TGTGCCAGCAGTTCCCCAGCGGAGTACAATGAGCAGTTCTTC CASSSPAEYNEQFF
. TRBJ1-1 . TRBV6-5 TGTGCCAGCAGTTACTCGGAAGAGCCTCCGGGCCCCCCAGGGACTGAAGCTTTCTTT CASSYSEEPPGPPGTEAFF
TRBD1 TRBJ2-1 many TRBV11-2 TGTGCCAGCAGCTTAGATCTCACCTTTTTGGACAGGAACAATGAGCAGTTCTTC CASSLDLTFLDRNNEQFF
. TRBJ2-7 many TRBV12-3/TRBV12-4 TGTGCCACCGCCCGCGGAACTCCCTACGAGCAGTACTTC CATARGTPYEQYF
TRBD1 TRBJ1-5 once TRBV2 TGTGCCAGCAGTGAAGGGGACCCCGGGACAGGGTCAGGGCAGCCCCAGCATTTT CASSEGDPGTGSGQPQHF
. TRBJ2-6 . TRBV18 TGTGCCAGCTCACCACTCCACCTCGGGGCCAACGTCCTGACTTTC CASSPLHLGANVLTF
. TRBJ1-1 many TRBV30 TGTGCCTGGAGTGGGTCGGAAATGAACACTGAAGCTTTCTTT CAWSGSEMNTEAFF
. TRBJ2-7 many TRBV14 TGTGCCAGCAGCCAGCATCGACAGAGCTACGAGCAGTACTTC CASSQHRQSYEQYF
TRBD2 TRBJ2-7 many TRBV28 TGTGCCAGCAGTCCGCTTAGCGGGAGGAACTACGAGCAGTACTTC CASSPLSGRNYEQYF
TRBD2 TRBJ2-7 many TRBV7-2 TGTGCCAGCAGCTTACGGACAGCGGGGGGCTCCTACGAGCAGTACTTC CASSLRTAGGSYEQYF
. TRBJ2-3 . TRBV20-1 TGCAGTGCTAGTCTCCCAGATACGCAGTATTTT CSASLPDTQYF
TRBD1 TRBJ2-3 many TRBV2 TGTGCCAGCAGACAGGGGAGTCCAGATACGCAGTATTTT CASRQGSPDTQYF
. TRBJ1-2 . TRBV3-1 TGTGCCAGCAGCCAAGCAGAGGGTCGCTATGGCTACACCTTC CASSQAEGRYGYTF
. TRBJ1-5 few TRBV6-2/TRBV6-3 TGTGCCAGCAGCCCCGTTGGAAGCAATCAGCCCCAGCATTTT CASSPVGSNQPQHF
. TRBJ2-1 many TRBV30 TGTGCCTGGAGTGTACTAAGGGGTGCTCAGGATGAGCAGTTCTTC CAWSVLRGAQDEQFF
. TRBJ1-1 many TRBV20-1 TGCAGTGCTAGGGGTTCTCTGGGTCTCACTGAAGCTTTCTTT CSARGSLGLTEAFF
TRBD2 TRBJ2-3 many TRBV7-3 TGTGCCAGCAGCACCTCTAGCGGGAGGGCCATAGATACGCAGTATTTT CASSTSSGRAIDTQYF
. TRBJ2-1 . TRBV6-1 TGTGCCAGCACCCTGAGCGGGTTGGTATCTGAGCAGTTCTTC CASTLSGLVSEQFF
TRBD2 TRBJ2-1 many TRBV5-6 TGTGCCAGCAGCTTGCCGGGACTAGCGGGGTTTTACAATGAGCAGTTCTTC CASSLPGLAGFYNEQFF
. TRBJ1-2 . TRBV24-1 TGTGCCACCAGTAATTTGGAAAGGGGTGGCTACACCTTC CATSNLERGGYTF
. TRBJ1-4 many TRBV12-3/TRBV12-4 TGTGCCAGCAGTTTTGTTGGGGAAAAACTGTTTTTT CASSFVGEKLFF
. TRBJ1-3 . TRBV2 TGTGCCAGCAGCCCTACAGGTTTGGGTGGAAACACCATATATTTT CASSPTGLGGNTIYF
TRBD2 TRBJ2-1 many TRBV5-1 TGCGCCAGCAGGCGGAGGGAGGGGAAAAATGAGCAGTTCTTC CASRRREGKNEQFF
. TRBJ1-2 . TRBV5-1 TGCGCCAGCAGCCAGGACGCTGCCAGCAACCTTAACTATGGCTACACCTTC CASSQDAASNLNYGYTF